The clone carrying this T cell receptor (beta chain) was counted only a few times. The target antigen is unknown. The record originates from a study of breast tumors, draining lymph nodes, adjacent tissues. Study-level points and caveats: Compared with lymph nodes, tumors were less diverse; compared with nontumor tissue, more. That most tumor T cells come from lymph nodes remained unproven.

Each CDR3 protein gets one entry after TCRdb re-called the multiplex PCR reads with MiXCR. The repertoire holds some 31,000 distinct CDR3 sequences, with less than 65% as singletons. The material sequenced was breast tumor tissue. This TCR came from a female donor with breast cancer. Some clones in this sample may be carry-over from other donors' samples.

CDR3 sequence (DNA): TGTGCCAGTAGGGTGGGACAGGGATCGAATTCACCCCTCCACTTT. Residues: CASRVGQGSNSPLHF. This chain joins TRBV19 and TRBJ1-6; TRBD1 matches at 9 bases. From germline, CDR1 is LNHDA and CDR2 SQIVND (reference sequence). Trimming at V came to 6 bases and at J to 7 bases, leaving 7 bases not matched to a gene. CDR3 length: 15 amino acids.